These 29 T cell receptor beta chains were all obtained from the same sample, sequenced in a study of identical twins. TCRdb passed the 5' RACE reads through MiXCR, listing each CDR3 protein once. This sample has around 570,000 distinct CDR3 sequences, with around a tenth found just once. The same specimen was also included in a second study, on yellow fever vaccine responses in identical twins.

Sequenced: PBMCs. The source is a woman aged 18-29 years in good health.

This clonotype has a handful of counts. This sequence joins TRBV28 and TRBJ1-1; the match to TRBD1 covers 10 bases. This CDR3 is 16 amino acids long. After removal of 5 bases from V and 4 bases from J, the junction contained 10 bases not matched to a gene. Germline V gives CDR1 MDHEN, CDR2 SYDVKM. The DNA for the CDR3 is TGTGCCAGCAGTAACCGGACAGGGGGTGTCGTCACTGAAGCTTTCTTT. Protein product: CASSNRTGGVVTEAFF. The full variable domain, in which reference TRBV28 and TRBJ1-1 provide the parts outside the CDR3, is DVKVTQSSRYLVKRTGEKVFLECVQDMDHENMFWYRQDPGLGLRLIYFSYDVKMKEKGDIPEGYSVSREKKERFSLILESASTNQTSMYLCASSNRTGGVVTEAFFGQGTRLTVV.

The chain has TRBV10-2 and TRBJ2-3; D unresolved. The V end lost 5 bases, the J end lost 4 bases, and 10 bases lay between the germline ends. Germline V gene sequence: CDR1 WSHSY, CDR2 SAAADI. CDR3 length: 13 residues. The CDR3 DNA follows: TGCGCCAGCAGTCCGTCGAGAGCAGATACGCAGTATTTT. It translates to CASSPSRADTQYF.

The genes are TRBV18 and TRBJ2-5; TRBD1 matches at 9 bases. Trimming took 6 bases from V and 3 from J; bases not matched to a gene: 20. CDR3 length: 19 amino acids. Germline CDR1 is KGHSH and CDR2 is LQKENI. The CDR3 region is CASSHATIVGQGLEETQYF. The CDR3 region has the DNA TGTGCCAGCTCCCACGCGACAATCGTTGGACAGGGGTTAGAAGAGACCCAGTACTTC. The full variable domain, its missing parts supplied by reference TRBV18 and TRBJ2-5, is NAGVMQNPRHLVRRRGQEARLRCSPMKGHSHVYWYRQLPEEGLKFMVYLQKENIIDESGMPKERFSAEFPKEGPSILRIQQVVRGDSAAYFCASSHATIVGQGLEETQYFGPGTRLLVL.

The V gene is TRBV28, the J gene TRBJ2-3, with 11 bases aligning to TRBD1. The ends lost 10 bases at V and 5 bases at J; junction bases unmatched: 8. This CDR3 contains 14 residues. From germline, CDR1 is MDHEN and CDR2 SYDVKM. The CDR3 region has the DNA TGTGCCACCTTTGGACAGGGGGCCAAAGATACGCAGTATTTT. It yields the protein CATFGQGAKDTQYF.

Written as DNA, the CDR3 is TGTGCCAGCAGCCGCCGGAGGGGGTATTCAGATACGCAGTATTTT. Residues: CASSRRRGYSDTQYF. The gene calls are TRBV6-1 and TRBJ2-3; either TRBD1 or TRBD2 may supply D (6 bases each). V was clipped by 6 bases and J by 4 bases, with 17 bases between them. This CDR3 has 15 residues. Germline loops: CDR1 MNHNS, CDR2 SASEGT.

This clonotype was found many times. The rearrangement uses TRBV2 and TRBJ2-1; D is uncertain. Germline V lookup: CDR1 SNHLY, CDR2 FYNNEI. The CDR3 consists of 11 residues. The ends were cut back, 7 bases at V and 8 bases at J, with 9 bases in the middle. CDR3 protein: CASILNHEQFF. For the CDR3, the DNA is TGTGCCAGCATTCTGAACCATGAGCAGTTCTTC.

J is TRBJ2-1 and V is TRBV29-1; D unclear. Per germline, CDR1 SQVTM and CDR2 ANQGSEA. The CDR3 has 13 amino acids. V gave up 3 bases and J gave up 4 bases, with 10 bases separating them. The CDR3 nucleotides read TGCAGCGTTGAGTCCCTATCTTACAATGAGCAGTTCTTC. It specifies CSVESLSYNEQFF.

This clonotype appeared many times. The DNA of the CDR3 is TGTGCCAGCAGCCGGACTAGTAGGGATGAGCAGTTCTTC. As protein: CASSRTSRDEQFF. This chain connects TRBV14 to TRBJ2-1, with 7 bases matching TRBD2. The CDR3 spans 13 residues. With V trimmed by 4 bases and J by 8 bases, 5 bases remained unmatched. Germline V gives CDR1 SGHDN, CDR2 FVKESK.

This clonotype was seen more than once but under ten times. This sequence joins TRBV7-3 and TRBJ2-2, with D possibly TRBD2 on 7 matching bases. CDR3 size: 18 residues. Germline V gene data show CDR1 as SGHTA and CDR2 as FQGTGA. Trimming took off 1 base at V and 0 bases at J, with 15 bases between the two ends. As DNA, the CDR3 is TGTGCCAGCAGCTTAAAAAACCCGGGGGGCGCGAACACCGGGGAGCTGTTTTTT. It translates to CASSLKNPGGANTGELFF.

In this sample, this clonotype turned up once. V gene TRBV29-1 combines with J gene TRBJ2-1; TRBD1 agrees at 12 bases. V dropped 4 bases and J dropped 8; count of bases not matched to a gene: 6. Germline CDR1 is SQVTM and CDR2 is ANQGSEA. The CDR3 extends over 14 amino acids. CDR3 coding DNA: TGCAGCGTTGCGGGACAGGGGGCTCACTATGAGCAGTTCTTC. Translating it yields CSVAGQGAHYEQFF.

The chain uses TRBV4-3 and TRBJ2-1, with a possible D match to TRBD2 (6 bases). CDR3 length equals 15 residues. Germline V CDR1 and CDR2: LGHNA, YSLEER. V lost 0 bases, J lost 4 bases, and 10 bases lay in between. The CDR3 spells CASSQERESYNEQFF. As DNA, the CDR3 is TGCGCCAGCAGCCAAGAACGGGAGTCTTACAATGAGCAGTTCTTC.

This clonotype was seen repeatedly, ten times or more. J is TRBJ2-1 and V is TRBV25-1; no definite D call. CDR1 is MGHDK, CDR2 SYGVNS, per germline. Trimming took 7 bases from V and 1 from J, leaving 11 bases between them. The CDR3 covers 14 residues. The CDR3 loop is CASKPGGSYNEQFF. CDR3 bases: TGTGCCAGCAAGCCAGGCGGATCCTACAATGAGCAGTTCTTC.

The rearrangement links TRBV7-2 to TRBJ2-1, with D unresolved. Trimming shortened V by 5 bases and J by 9 bases, and 14 bases separated the two germline ends. CDR1 SGHTA and CDR2 FQGNSA come from the germline V gene. The CDR3 consists of 13 residues. The CDR3 sequence is CASSRGVGREQFF. For the CDR3, the DNA is TGTGCCAGCAGCCGTGGAGTCGGTCGTGAGCAGTTCTTC.

In its sample, this clonotype was seen many times. An end of the junction differs from the germline gene, which may be a read error. The chain employs TRBV7-8 and TRBJ1-5; 9 nucleotides line up with TRBD1. The CDR3 has 15 amino acids. The germline CDR1 and CDR2 sequences are SGHVS and FQNEAQ. The CDR3 region has the DNA TGCGCCAGCAGCTTGGAGGGACAGGGAAATCAGCCCCAGCATTTT. Protein product: CASSLEGQGNQPQHF.

This clonotype was seen only a few times. This chain joins TRBV5-1 and TRBJ2-2; TRBD2 agrees at 9 bases. This CDR3 is 19 amino acids long. The J segment lost 1 base and the V segment lost 2 bases, leaving 12 bases of the junction unmatched. CDR1 SGHRS and CDR2 YFSETQ come from the germline V gene. The CDR3, as DNA: TGCGCCAGCAGCTTCGGCCTAGCGGGGCCGCCGCAGAACACCGGGGAGCTGTTTTTT. Its protein product is CASSFGLAGPPQNTGELFF.

This clonotype was found many times. The chain uses TRBV29-1 and TRBJ2-1, with 7 nucleotides matching TRBD2. Unmatched junction bases numbered 5, after V lost 6 bases and J lost 0 bases. This CDR3 is 14 amino acids long. Germline CDR1 is SQVTM and CDR2 is ANQGSEA. This CDR3 reads CSVAGRSSYNEQFF. The CDR3 DNA sequence: TGCAGCGTAGCGGGAAGGAGCTCCTACAATGAGCAGTTCTTC.

There are a few counts of this clonotype. The V gene is TRBV7-9, the J gene TRBJ1-1, with 9 positions matching TRBD1. Trimming at V came to 5 bases and at J to 4 bases, leaving 8 bases not matched to a gene. This CDR3 contains 15 residues. Germline-derived CDR1 and CDR2 are SEHNR and FQNEAQ (reference sequence). DNA for the CDR3: TGTGCCAGCAGCCTAGACAGGGGGTTGAGCACTGAAGCTTTCTTT. Its protein is CASSLDRGLSTEAFF.

This clonotype was seen ten or more times. The rearrangement joins TRBV4-2 to TRBJ1-5, with D unresolved. This CDR3 spans 15 amino acids. Germline CDR1 and CDR2: LGHNA and YNFKEQ. Trimming cost V 1 base and J 4 bases, with 11 bases left between them. The CDR3 nucleotides are TGTGCCAGCAGCCAAGGTTTTTTGGCTAATCAGCCCCAGCATTTT. Translating it yields CASSQGFLANQPQHF.

This clonotype was observed a few times. CDR3 loop: CSVPLATGELFF. Written as DNA, the CDR3 is TGCAGCGTTCCCCTTGCCACCGGGGAGCTGTTTTTT. This chain links TRBV29-1 with TRBJ2-2; D remains ambiguous. V lost 5 bases and J 4 bases, leaving 8 bases between the germline ends. Looked up from germline, CDR1 is SQVTM and CDR2 is ANQGSEA. The CDR3 length is 12 residues.

The V gene is TRBV15, the J gene TRBJ2-5; D is tentatively TRBD1 or TRBD2 (5 bases each). There are 16 residues in the CDR3. The germline V gene encodes CDR1 LNHNV and CDR2 YYDKDF (reference sequence). The V and J ends lost 4 bases and 3 bases respectively, with 18 bases between them. The CDR3 region is CATSTPPRGVEETQYF. For the CDR3, the DNA is TGTGCCACCAGCACGCCACCTCGAGGGGTTGAAGAGACCCAGTACTTC. Supplemented by reference TRBV15 and TRBJ2-5, the full variable domain reads DAMVIQNPRYQVTQFGKPVTLSCSQTLNHNVMYWYQQKSSQAPKLLFHYYDKDFNNEADTPDNFQSRRPNTSFCFLDIRSPGLGDTAMYLCATSTPPRGVEETQYFGPGTRLLVL.

This clonotype was counted between two and nine times. The rearrangement uses TRBV11-2 and TRBJ2-2, with 10 bases aligning to TRBD2. The germline gives CDR1 SGHAT, CDR2 FQNNGV. The CDR3 runs to 18 residues. V trimming: 5 bases; J trimming: 4 bases; junction bases outside the gene matches: 13. The DNA of the CDR3 is TGTGCCAGCAGCCTGCGGGCGCCGGGACTAGCGTTCACCGGGGAGCTGTTTTTT. Protein: CASSLRAPGLAFTGELFF.

CDR3 sequence: CASSLESGNSPLHF. CDR3 nucleotides: TGTGCCAGCAGCTTAGAAAGTGGGAATTCACCCCTCCACTTT. The chain has TRBV7-9 and TRBJ1-6; D uncertain. There are 14 residues in the CDR3. V was trimmed by 1 base and J by 7 bases, leaving 8 bases between them. Germline assignment: CDR1 SEHNR and CDR2 FQNEAQ (reference sequence).

This clonotype was detected many times. The chain combines TRBV29-1 with TRBJ2-1; 9 nucleotides agree with TRBD2. J lost 6 bases, V lost 6 bases, and 21 bases had no gene match. Germline V lookup: CDR1 SQVTM, CDR2 ANQGSEA. The CDR3 totals 18 residues. The CDR3 DNA follows: TGCAGCGTCCCTCGGGGAGGGGCGGTAGCGGGAGTATTCAATGAGCAGTTCTTC. It encodes CSVPRGGAVAGVFNEQFF.

This clonotype was seen only a few times. The CDR3 coding sequence is TGTGCCAGCCTCTTAAGGATTCCAGGAAAGACGGGGGTAAATGAGCAGTTCTTC. Its protein is CASLLRIPGKTGVNEQFF. The chain is built from TRBV6-2 or TRBV6-3 and TRBJ2-1; D perhaps matches TRBD2 (6 bases). Germline V CDR1 and CDR2: MNHEY, SVGEGT. Trimming took off 8 bases at V and 7 bases at J, with 30 bases between the two ends. This CDR3 is built from 18 residues.

This clonotype came up a few times. This chain links TRBV20-1 with TRBJ2-3; D may match TRBD1 or TRBD2 (6 bases each). The CDR3 totals 14 residues. Germline CDR1 reads DFQATT; CDR2 reads SNEGSKA (reference sequence). Deletions cut 1 base from V and 4 bases from J, with 12 bases between. The CDR3 spells CSARGGAGADTQYF. CDR3 DNA: TGCAGTGCTAGAGGGGGGGCCGGGGCAGATACGCAGTATTTT.

CDR3 loop: CASSQTEAYEQYF. The CDR3 bases are TGCGCCAGCAGCCAAACAGAAGCCTACGAGCAGTACTTC. This sequence joins TRBV4-3 and TRBJ2-7; D remains unclear. V was pared by 2 bases and J by 2 bases, with 7 bases between. Germline-derived CDR1 and CDR2 are LGHNA and YSLEER. The length of the CDR3 is 13 residues.

This clonotype was seen a few times. This CDR3 is CASSSPGLANEQFF. CDR3 DNA: TGTGCCAGCAGCTCTCCGGGACTGGCCAATGAGCAGTTCTTC. V and J are TRBV7-3 and TRBJ2-1; possibly TRBD2 for D (6 bases). CDR3 length equals 14 residues. Germline-derived CDR1 and CDR2 are SGHTA and FQGTGA. V was trimmed by 4 bases and J by 6 bases, leaving 13 bases between them.

CDR3 DNA sequence: TGCGCCAGCAGCCAAGTGAGATTAGAGGCGGTGGTGCAGTTCTTC. This codes for CASSQVRLEAVVQFF. This rearrangement joins TRBV4-1 to TRBJ2-1; D remains unclear. The ends were cut back, 1 base at V and 12 bases at J, with 19 bases in the middle. Per germline, CDR1 MGHRA and CDR2 YSYEKL. This CDR3 comprises 15 residues.

The CDR3 DNA sequence: TGTGCCAGCAGCCCTAGCGGGGGGTCTTCCAGCACAGATACGCAGTATTTT. It codes for CASSPSGGSSSTDTQYF. The chain has TRBV12-3 or TRBV12-4 and TRBJ2-3; TRBD2 agrees at 11 bases. The CDR3 has 17 amino acids. V dropped 6 bases and J dropped 0; count of bases not matched to a gene: 8.